This entry describes one T cell receptor (beta chain). Its specificity is unknown. This sample was taken from a study of T cell clonotyping in hematopoietic cell transplantation. Germline assignment: CDR1 MNHEY and CDR2 SVGAGI. Trimming removed 2 bases from V and 10 bases from J, with 12 bases in between. The CDR3 extends over 14 amino acids. Recipient blood drawn about 28 days pretransplant and days 30, 100, 180 after. Study-level points and caveats: Recipient TCR diversity dropped after transplant; expanded clonotypes rose from day 30 to 180.

Produced via immunoSEQ multiplex PCR; TCRdb's table is partial and in-frame only. Of roughly 9,900 clones listed, roughly 85% were seen once; the top ten hold approximately 43%. The input for sequencing was peripheral blood mononuclear cells, taken 180 days after allogeneic stem cell transplant. This clonotype was obtained from a female patient aged 50 to 60 who had an allogeneic stem cell transplant from a related donor, so the T cells may come from the graft donor. Some clones in this sample may be carry-over from other donors' samples. The chain has TRBV6-5 and TRBJ1-6; TRBD1 is a possible D gene (5 bases). DNA for the CDR3: TGTGCCAGCAGTTACGTTGGGGGGGGATCACCCCTCCACTTT. The encoded protein is CASSYVGGGSPLHF.